These T cell receptor beta chains were read from a single sample in a study of T cells after posttransplantation cyclophosphamide. TCRdb's table, derived via immunoSEQ multiplex PCR, lists solely in-frame clones and lacks some. The sample has 51,000 or so clones, approximately 94% seen once; the top ten hold approximately 2.9%. Material for sequencing was PBMCs. These receptors originate from a woman aged 25 to 39 in good health and a related stem cell transplant donor. Both conserved end residues are part of each CDR3. Each record gives: clone size, D gene, V gene, J gene, CDR3 DNA, CDR3 protein. A D gene is named only where the DNA matches it firmly. Expanded clones get a size class; other rows say once, few or many, or leave the size out.

>NA|NA|TRBV7-9|TRBJ2-2
TGTGCCAGCAGCTTAGGGCAGGTGAACACCGGGGAGCTGTTTTTT
CASSLGQVNTGELFF
>once|TRBD2|TRBV4-1|TRBJ2-1
TGCGCCAGCAGCCATCTAGCGGGGGGTTACAATGAGCAGTTCTTC
CASSHLAGGYNEQFF
>NA|NA|TRBV28|TRBJ1-2
TGTGCCAGCAGGGAGGGGGGGGCGCCCAGCGAGGGCTACACCTTC
CASREGGAPSEGYTF
>NA|NA|TRBV6-5|TRBJ2-2
TGTGCCAGCAGTTACGGCGGAAACACGAACACCGGGGAGCTGTTTTTT
CASSYGGNTNTGELFF
>NA|TRBD1|TRBV15|TRBJ1-6
TGTGCCACCAGGGGACAGCGCCTGGGGAATTCACCCCTCCACTTT
CATRGQRLGNSPLHF
>NA|NA|TRBV19|TRBJ2-2
TGTGCCAGTAGACCCACCGGGACTTATTCCACCGGGGAGCTGTTTTTT
CASRPTGTYSTGELFF
>NA|TRBD1|TRBV19|TRBJ1-1
TGTGCCAGTAGTACGCAGGGGGGCACTGAAGCTTTCTTT
CASSTQGGTEAFF
>NA|NA|TRBV7-8|TRBJ2-1
TGTGCCAGCAGCCAAACGAGACTACCCATGTACAATGAGCAGTTCTTC
CASSQTRLPMYNEQFF
>NA|TRBD1|TRBV30|TRBJ2-1
TGTGCCTGGAGTGTAGGGGGGACAGGGAATGAGCAGTTCTTC
CAWSVGGTGNEQFF
>NA|NA|TRBV6-6|TRBJ1-3
TGTGCCAGCGCGCCGGGTAGCTCTGGAAACACCATATATTTT
CASAPGSSGNTIYF
>once|TRBD2|TRBV4-2|TRBJ2-3
TGTGCCAGCAGCTACTCTAGCGGGGGGGGCACAGATACGCAGTATTTT
CASSYSSGGGTDTQYF
>NA|NA|TRBV4-2|TRBJ1-4
TGTGCCAGCAGCCAGGAGGCGATACACCCCGGCGAAAAACTGTTTTTT
CASSQEAIHPGEKLFF
>NA|TRBD2|TRBV6-1|TRBJ2-5
TGTGCCAGCAGCAGACTAGCTCAAGAGACCCAGTACTTC
CASSRLAQETQYF
>NA|TRBD1|TRBV11-1|TRBJ1-6
TGTGCCAGCAGCCAAACAGGGGCTAATTCACCCCTCCACTTT
CASSQTGANSPLHF
>NA|TRBD1|TRBV15|TRBJ1-2
TGTGCCACCAGCAGAGGGACAGGTTGGAGCTATGGCTACACCTTC
CATSRGTGWSYGYTF
>NA|NA|TRBV29-1|TRBJ2-7
TGCAGCGTTTTAACGGGTCCCTACGAGCAGTACTTC
CSVLTGPYEQYF
>NA|TRBD2|TRBV11-3|TRBJ2-1
TGTGCCAGCAGCCGAAGCGGGGGGGCCTCCTACAATGAGCAGTTCTTC
CASSRSGGASYNEQFF